The 26 T cell receptor beta chains below all came from one sample that was sequenced in a study of blood T cell repertoires in COVID-19. Sequencing used immunoSEQ multiplex PCR; TCRdb keeps in-frame clones, though not all of them. Here the sample spans some 90,000 clones, around four fifths being singletons. Sequenced material: peripheral blood. The receptors originated from a human donor in a cohort sampled during active COVID-19.

This chain uses TRBV18 with TRBJ2-3; 7 bases map to TRBD2. The CDR3 covers 12 residues. Germline values: CDR1 KGHSH, CDR2 LQKENI. The V segment lost 9 bases and the J segment 5 bases; nucleotides outside the gene matches: 5. The CDR3 reads CASTLAEDTQYF. CDR3 coding DNA: TGTGCCAGTACCCTAGCGGAAGATACGCAGTATTTT.

The chain recombines TRBV28 with TRBJ1-1; TRBD1 matches at 11 bases. The CDR3 consists of 18 residues. V was clipped by 1 base and J by 3 bases; unmatched bases: 10. Germline CDR1 MDHEN, CDR2 SYDVKM. CDR3 sequence: CASSLSIGTGGLDTEAFF. The CDR3 DNA is TGTGCCAGCAGTTTATCGATCGGGACAGGGGGTCTCGACACTGAAGCTTTCTTT.

The chain combines TRBV29-1 with TRBJ2-7; 12 bases are shared with TRBD2. After removal of 3 bases from V and 3 bases from J, the junction contained 6 bases not matched to a gene. CDR1 is SQVTM, CDR2 ANQGSEA, per germline. The CDR3 totals 15 residues. The CDR3 DNA follows: TGCAGCGTTGACGGAACTAGCGGGGGGAACTACGAGCAGTACTTC. This sequence encodes CSVDGTSGGNYEQYF.

The rearrangement joins TRBV4-3 to TRBJ1-1; a weak D match, TRBD1 (6 bases). Between the trimmed V and J ends, which lost 2 bases and 6 bases, there was a span of 10 bases. Germline V CDR1 and CDR2: LGHNA, YSLEER. This CDR3 has 13 amino acids. The CDR3 region has the DNA TGCGCCAGCAGCCAAACAAAGGGGGCTGAAGCTTTCTTT. It specifies CASSQTKGAEAFF.

V usage is TRBV6-5 and J usage is TRBJ1-3; D unclear. Germline V gene sequence: CDR1 MNHEY, CDR2 SVGAGI. The CDR3 has 11 residues. The V gene lost 9 bases and the J gene lost 8 bases, with 11 bases spanning the gap. The DNA for the CDR3 is TGTGCCAGTCATTATCGGGACACCATATATTTT. Encoded protein: CASHYRDTIYF.

The chain combines TRBV5-1 with TRBJ1-4; 10 bases are shared with TRBD1. The trim removed 0 bases at V and 6 bases at J, leaving 2 bases unmatched. Germline loops: CDR1 SGHRS, CDR2 YFSETQ. The CDR3 extends over 15 amino acids. The CDR3, as DNA: TGCGCCAGCAGCTTGGCCGGGACAGGGGATGAAAAACTGTTTTTT. Its protein product is CASSLAGTGDEKLFF.

This clone was counted between two and nine times. The chain has TRBV20-1 and TRBJ1-3; possible D gene TRBD1, 5 bases. V dropped 6 bases and J dropped 3 bases, with 6 bases sitting between them. CDR1 DFQATT and CDR2 SNEGSKA come from the germline V gene (reference sequence). CDR3 size: 11 residues. This CDR3 is CSAGVGNTIYF. The CDR3 DNA reads as TGCAGTGCAGGGGTTGGAAACACCATATATTTT.

The rearrangement links TRBV7-8 to TRBJ2-7; TRBD1 matches 10 bases. The CDR3 covers 15 residues. Germline V gives CDR1 SGHVS, CDR2 FQNEAQ. Trimming at V came to 5 bases and at J to 3 bases, leaving 7 bases not matched to a gene. CDR3 sequence reads: CASSRVGQGGYEQYF. CDR3 bases: TGTGCCAGCAGCCGAGTTGGACAGGGGGGCTACGAGCAGTACTTC.

The chain employs TRBV7-2 and TRBJ1-2; D unclear. This CDR3 contains 14 residues. Germline V gives CDR1 SGHTA, CDR2 FQGNSA. V lost 1 base, J lost 3 bases, and 9 bases lay in between. The DNA of the CDR3 is TGTGCCAGCAGCTTAGGCCTCCTAGACTATGGCTACACCTTC. Its translation is CASSLGLLDYGYTF.

This clone showed up just a few times. V usage is TRBV7-9 and J usage is TRBJ1-5, with 7 positions matching TRBD1. The CDR3 has 14 residues. The germline gives CDR1 SEHNR, CDR2 FQNEAQ (reference sequence). J gave up 4 bases and V 4 bases, and 4 bases lay outside the gene matches. The CDR3 here is CASSYTGANQPQHF. The CDR3 nucleotides read TGTGCCAGCAGCTATACAGGGGCAAATCAGCCCCAGCATTTT.

This chain uses TRBV11-3 with TRBJ1-4; 11 positions match TRBD1. Unmatched junction bases numbered 6, after V lost 0 bases and J lost 6 bases. Germline V gives CDR1 SGHNT, CDR2 YENEEA. This CDR3 has 17 residues. The CDR3 nucleotides read TGTGCCAGCAGCTTAGAGAGGACAGGGGGCAAGGATGAAAAACTGTTTTTT. This translates into CASSLERTGGKDEKLFF.

The rearrangement joins TRBV5-1 to TRBJ1-1; no definite D call. The CDR3 is 13 amino acids. CDR1 and CDR2 (germline): SGHRS, YFSETQ. Trimming took off 1 base at V and 7 bases at J, with 11 bases between the two ends. The CDR3 nucleotides read TGCGCCAGCAGCTTGTGGCGGCAAGATGAAGCTTTCTTT. It is translated as CASSLWRQDEAFF.

The rearrangement links TRBV6-1 to TRBJ2-7, with D hard to call. Between the trimmed V and J ends, which lost 0 bases and 6 bases, there was a span of 9 bases. The CDR3 spans 13 residues. The germline CDR1 and CDR2 sequences are MNHNS and SASEGT. The CDR3 DNA sequence: TGTGCCAGCAGTGAAGCAACTCATCTCGAGCAGTACTTC. It codes for CASSEATHLEQYF.

The chain recombines TRBV30 with TRBJ1-4, with D possibly being TRBD1 (5 bases). CDR3 length: 13 residues. Deletions cut 4 bases from V and 7 bases from J, with 13 bases between. Germline CDR1 is GTSNPN and CDR2 is SVGIG (reference sequence). In DNA form, the CDR3 reads TGTGCCTGGACAGGGTATGATGGTGAAAAACTGTTTTTT. It encodes CAWTGYDGEKLFF.

This chain links TRBV30 with TRBJ1-1; D not certain. The CDR3 extends over 19 amino acids. The V end was cut by 2 bases, the J end by 3 bases, with 28 bases between. CDR1 GTSNPN and CDR2 SVGIG come from the germline V gene (reference sequence). Written as DNA, the CDR3 is TGTGCCTGGAGTCCCTTCCGACCAACCAGGCGCCAGTGGGACACTGAAGCTTTCTTT. This gives the protein CAWSPFRPTRRQWDTEAFF.

The chain carries TRBV7-9 and TRBJ2-1; 12 bases are shared with TRBD2. The J segment lost 1 base and the V segment lost 4 bases, leaving 5 bases of the junction unmatched. The length of the CDR3 is 17 residues. Germline loops: CDR1 SEHNR, CDR2 FQNEAQ (reference sequence). CDR3 in DNA: TGTGCCAGCAGCTCGACTAGCGGGAGAGGGTCCTACAATGAGCAGTTCTTC. The encoded protein is CASSSTSGRGSYNEQFF.

The chain employs TRBV11-2 and TRBJ1-4; D is perhaps TRBD1 (5 bases). The CDR3 is 15 amino acids. The V gene lost 0 bases and the J gene lost 6 bases, with 11 bases spanning the gap. Germline V lookup: CDR1 SGHAT, CDR2 FQNNGV. The DNA for the CDR3 is TGTGCCAGCAGCTTAGAATTCCAGGGCGATGAAAAACTGTTTTTT. Protein: CASSLEFQGDEKLFF.

The chain is built from TRBV18 and TRBJ1-1; D may be TRBD1 (6 bases). Germline V CDR1 and CDR2: KGHSH, LQKENI. CDR3 length: 16 amino acids. V lost 2 bases and J lost 0, with 13 bases in between. CDR3: CASSPVWQGLNTEAFF. The CDR3 DNA is TGTGCCAGCTCACCAGTTTGGCAGGGGTTGAACACTGAAGCTTTCTTT. Based on the CDR3 plus reference TRBV18 and TRBJ1-1, the full variable domain is NAGVMQNPRHLVRRRGQEARLRCSPMKGHSHVYWYRQLPEEGLKFMVYLQKENIIDESGMPKERFSAEFPKEGPSILRIQQVVRGDSAAYFCASSPVWQGLNTEAFFGQGTRLTVV.

The rearrangement uses TRBV28 and TRBJ2-7, with D maybe TRBD2 (7 bases). CDR1 and CDR2 (germline): MDHEN, SYDVKM. V was cut by 7 bases and J by 4 bases, with 20 bases left in between. This CDR3 is 15 amino acids long. CDR3 nucleotides: TGTGCCAGCACCACTCGGGGGAGGGGGTTTTACGAGCAGTACTTC. Translation gives CASTTRGRGFYEQYF.

The V gene is TRBV7-3, the J gene TRBJ1-1, with D unclear. The CDR3 contains 13 residues. CDR1 is SGHTA, CDR2 FQGTGA, per germline. Trimming pared 5 bases from V and 11 bases from J, leaving 18 bases between. CDR3 amino acids: CASSPSVSTQAFF. As DNA, the CDR3 is TGTGCCAGCAGCCCATCCGTCTCGACACAGGCTTTCTTT.

This clone has only a few counts. This chain uses TRBV19 with TRBJ1-5; unclear D gene. The V and J ends lost 1 base and 3 bases respectively, with 10 bases between them. Germline CDR1 and CDR2: LNHDA and SQIVND (reference sequence). This CDR3 comprises 15 residues. This CDR3 is CASSIAAQVNQPQHF. In DNA, the CDR3 is TGTGCCAGTAGTATAGCGGCGCAGGTCAATCAGCCCCAGCATTTT.

This chain links TRBV2 with TRBJ2-1; TRBD2 matches 11 bases. Unmatched junction bases numbered 7, after V lost 5 bases and J lost 7 bases. This CDR3 comprises 15 residues. CDR1 SNHLY and CDR2 FYNNEI come from the germline V gene. CDR3 residues: CASSLLAGGVNEQFF. The CDR3 DNA reads as TGTGCCAGCAGTCTTCTAGCGGGAGGAGTGAATGAGCAGTTCTTC.

The V call is TRBV3-1 (or the pseudogene TRBV3-2), the J call TRBJ1-1, with 11 bases that match TRBD1. Looked up from germline, CDR1 is LGHDT and CDR2 is YNNKEL (reference sequence). The CDR3 consists of 15 residues. V lost 4 bases, J lost 4 bases, and 5 bases stayed unmatched. As DNA, the CDR3 is TGTGCCAGCAGCCGTGGACAGGGGGCGAGCACTGAAGCTTTCTTT. It translates to CASSRGQGASTEAFF.

The chain employs TRBV12-3 or TRBV12-4 and TRBJ2-2, with a possible D match to TRBD1 (6 bases). V was pared by 2 bases and J by 7 bases, with 8 bases between. This CDR3 has 13 amino acids. CDR3 residues: CASSLTGIGELFF. Here the CDR3 DNA reads TGTGCCAGCAGTTTAACAGGGATCGGGGAGCTGTTTTTT.

With regard to this clone: The junction shows a germline mismatch at one end, possibly a read error. For the CDR3, the DNA is TGTGCTAGCAGCTCCATAGACAGGGGGTCCGGCCGATACGAGCAGTACTTC. It is translated as CASSSIDRGSGRYEQYF. The genes are TRBV7-7 and TRBJ2-7; 9 nucleotides match TRBD1. Germline assignment: CDR1 SSHAT and CDR2 FNYEAQ (reference sequence). The CDR3 totals 17 residues.

The rearrangement uses TRBV3-1 (or the pseudogene TRBV3-2) and TRBJ2-7, with 9 bases lining up with TRBD2. J lost 5 bases, V lost 3 bases, and 8 bases had no gene match. CDR3 length equals 15 residues. Per the germline V gene, CDR1 is LGHDT and CDR2 is YNNKEL (reference sequence). The CDR3 spells CASSQGGRDFDEQYF. The DNA for the CDR3 is TGTGCCAGCAGCCAGGGCGGGAGGGATTTTGACGAGCAGTACTTC.